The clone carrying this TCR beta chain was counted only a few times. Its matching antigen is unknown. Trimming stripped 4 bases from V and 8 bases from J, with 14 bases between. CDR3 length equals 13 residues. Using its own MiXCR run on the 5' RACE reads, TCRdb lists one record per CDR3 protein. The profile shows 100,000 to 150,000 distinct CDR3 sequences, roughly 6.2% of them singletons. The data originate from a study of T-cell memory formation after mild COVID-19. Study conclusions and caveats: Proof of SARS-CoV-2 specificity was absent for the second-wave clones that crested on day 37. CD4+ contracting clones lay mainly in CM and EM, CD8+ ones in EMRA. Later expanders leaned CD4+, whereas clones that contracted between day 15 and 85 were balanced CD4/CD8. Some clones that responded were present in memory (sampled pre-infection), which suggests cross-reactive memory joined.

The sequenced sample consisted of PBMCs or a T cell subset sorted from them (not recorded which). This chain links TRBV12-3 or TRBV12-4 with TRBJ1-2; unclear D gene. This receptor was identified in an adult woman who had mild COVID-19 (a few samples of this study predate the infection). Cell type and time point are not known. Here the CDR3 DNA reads TGTGCCAGCAGTTCCCCGGCCTATGGAGGCTACACCTTC. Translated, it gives CASSSPAYGGYTF.